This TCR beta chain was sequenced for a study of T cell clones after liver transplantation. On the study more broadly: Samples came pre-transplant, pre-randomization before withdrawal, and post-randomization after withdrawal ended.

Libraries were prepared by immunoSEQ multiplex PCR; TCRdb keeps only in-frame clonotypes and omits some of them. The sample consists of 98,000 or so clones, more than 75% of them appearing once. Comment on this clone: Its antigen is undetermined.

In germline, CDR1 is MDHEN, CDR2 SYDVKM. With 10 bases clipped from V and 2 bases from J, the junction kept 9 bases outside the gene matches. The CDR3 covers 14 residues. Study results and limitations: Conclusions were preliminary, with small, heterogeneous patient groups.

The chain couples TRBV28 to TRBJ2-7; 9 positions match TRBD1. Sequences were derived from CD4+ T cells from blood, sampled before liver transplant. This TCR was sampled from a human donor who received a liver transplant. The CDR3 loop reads CAIRDRDLPYEQYF. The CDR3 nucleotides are TGTGCCATCCGGGACAGGGACCTTCCCTACGAGCAGTACTTC.